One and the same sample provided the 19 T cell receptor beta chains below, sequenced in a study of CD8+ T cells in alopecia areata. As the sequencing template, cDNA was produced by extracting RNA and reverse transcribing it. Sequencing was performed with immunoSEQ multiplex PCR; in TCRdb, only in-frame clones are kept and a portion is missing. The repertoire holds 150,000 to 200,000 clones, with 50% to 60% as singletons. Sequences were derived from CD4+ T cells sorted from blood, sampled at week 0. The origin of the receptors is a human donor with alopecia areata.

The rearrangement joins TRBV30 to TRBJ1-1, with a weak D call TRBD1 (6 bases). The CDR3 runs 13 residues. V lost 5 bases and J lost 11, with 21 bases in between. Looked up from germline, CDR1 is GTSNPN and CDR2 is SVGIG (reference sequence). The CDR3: CAWEGSTGLGAFF. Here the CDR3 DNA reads TGTGCCTGGGAAGGTTCGACAGGTCTTGGGGCTTTCTTT.

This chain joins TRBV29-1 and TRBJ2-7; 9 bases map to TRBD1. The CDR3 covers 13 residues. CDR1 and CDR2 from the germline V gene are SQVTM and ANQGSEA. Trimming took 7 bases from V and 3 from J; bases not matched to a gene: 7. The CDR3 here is CSGATGGSYEQYF. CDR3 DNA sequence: TGCAGCGGAGCCACAGGGGGCAGCTACGAGCAGTACTTC.

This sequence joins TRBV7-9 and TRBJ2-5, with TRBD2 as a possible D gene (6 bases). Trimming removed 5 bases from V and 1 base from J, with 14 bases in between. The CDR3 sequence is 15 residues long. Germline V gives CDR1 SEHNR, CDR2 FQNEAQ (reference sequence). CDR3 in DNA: TGTGCCAGCAGCCCCGGAGGGCAGCCCCAAGAGACCCAGTACTTC. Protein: CASSPGGQPQETQYF. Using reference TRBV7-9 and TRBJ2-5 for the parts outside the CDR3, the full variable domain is DTGVSQNPRHKITKRGQNVTFRCDPISEHNRLYWYRQTLGQGPEFLTYFQNEAQLEKSRLLSDRFSAERPKGSFSTLEIQRTEQGDSAMYLCASSPGGQPQETQYFGPGTRLLVL.

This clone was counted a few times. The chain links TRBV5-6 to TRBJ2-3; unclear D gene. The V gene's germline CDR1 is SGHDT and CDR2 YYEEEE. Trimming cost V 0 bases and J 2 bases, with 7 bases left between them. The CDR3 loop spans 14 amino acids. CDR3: CASSLEQITDTQYF. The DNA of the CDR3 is TGTGCCAGCAGCTTGGAACAGATCACAGATACGCAGTATTTT. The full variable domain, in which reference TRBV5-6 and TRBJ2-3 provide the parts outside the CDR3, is DAGVTQSPTHLIKTRGQQVTLRCSPKSGHDTVSWYQQALGQGPQFIFQYYEEEERQRGNFPDRFSGHQFPNYSSELNVNALLLGDSALYLCASSLEQITDTQYFGPGTRLTVL.

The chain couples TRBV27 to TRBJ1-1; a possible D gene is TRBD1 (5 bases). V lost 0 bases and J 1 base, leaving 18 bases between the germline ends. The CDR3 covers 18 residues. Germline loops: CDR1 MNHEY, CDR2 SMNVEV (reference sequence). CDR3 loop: CASSLSAGLKIANTEAFF. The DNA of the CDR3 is TGTGCCAGCAGTTTATCGGCAGGGTTGAAAATAGCGAACACTGAAGCTTTCTTT.

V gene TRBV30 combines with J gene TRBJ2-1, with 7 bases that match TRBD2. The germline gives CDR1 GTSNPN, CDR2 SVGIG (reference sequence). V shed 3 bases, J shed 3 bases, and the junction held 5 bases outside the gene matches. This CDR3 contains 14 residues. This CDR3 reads CAWSEASGYNEQFF. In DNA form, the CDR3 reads TGTGCCTGGAGCGAGGCTAGCGGCTACAATGAGCAGTTCTTC.

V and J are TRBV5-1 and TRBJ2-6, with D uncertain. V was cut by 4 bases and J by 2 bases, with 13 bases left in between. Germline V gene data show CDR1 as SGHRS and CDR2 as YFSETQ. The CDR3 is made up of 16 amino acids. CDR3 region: CASSGSGTPGANVLTF. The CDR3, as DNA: TGCGCCAGCAGCGGGTCAGGAACCCCTGGGGCCAACGTCCTGACTTTC.

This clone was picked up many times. This CDR3 is CASSLDPGQGRGSPLHF. The CDR3 region has the DNA TGTGCCAGCAGCTTAGATCCGGGACAGGGGAGAGGTTCACCCCTCCACTTT. V gene TRBV7-9 combines with J gene TRBJ1-6; 10 nucleotides agree with TRBD1. This CDR3 spans 17 amino acids. Germline V gene lookup returns CDR1 SEHNR and CDR2 FQNEAQ (reference sequence). Trimming at V came to 1 base and at J to 9 bases, leaving 9 bases not matched to a gene.

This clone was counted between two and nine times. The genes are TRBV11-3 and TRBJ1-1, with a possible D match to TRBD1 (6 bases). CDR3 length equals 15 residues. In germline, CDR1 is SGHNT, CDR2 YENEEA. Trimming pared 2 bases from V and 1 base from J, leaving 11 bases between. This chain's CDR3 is CASSLQGIRNTEAFF. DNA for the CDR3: TGTGCCAGCAGCTTACAGGGGATCCGGAACACTGAAGCTTTCTTT.

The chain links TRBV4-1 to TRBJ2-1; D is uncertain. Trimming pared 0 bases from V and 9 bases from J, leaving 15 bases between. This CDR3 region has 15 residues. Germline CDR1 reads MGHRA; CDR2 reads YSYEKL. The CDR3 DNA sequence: TGCGCCAGCAGCCAAGATTTCACACCGTCCAGTGAGCAGTTCTTC. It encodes CASSQDFTPSSEQFF.

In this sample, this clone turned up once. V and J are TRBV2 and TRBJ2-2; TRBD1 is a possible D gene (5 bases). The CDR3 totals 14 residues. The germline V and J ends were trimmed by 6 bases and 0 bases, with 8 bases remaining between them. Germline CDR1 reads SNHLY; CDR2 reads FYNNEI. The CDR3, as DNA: TGTGCCAGCAGAAGACAGCCGAACACCGGGGAGCTGTTTTTT. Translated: CASRRQPNTGELFF.

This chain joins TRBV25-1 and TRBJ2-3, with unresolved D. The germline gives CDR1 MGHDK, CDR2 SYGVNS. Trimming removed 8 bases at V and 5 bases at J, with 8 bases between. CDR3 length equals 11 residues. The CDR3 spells CASSVGDTQYF. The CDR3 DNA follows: TGTGCCAGCTCTGTGGGAGATACGCAGTATTTT.

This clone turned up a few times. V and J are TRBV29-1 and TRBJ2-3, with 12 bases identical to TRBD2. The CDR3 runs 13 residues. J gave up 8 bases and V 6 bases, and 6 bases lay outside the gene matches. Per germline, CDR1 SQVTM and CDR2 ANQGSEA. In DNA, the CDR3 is TGCAGCGTCGTGACTAGCGGGGGCGGTACGCAGTATTTT. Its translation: CSVVTSGGGTQYF.

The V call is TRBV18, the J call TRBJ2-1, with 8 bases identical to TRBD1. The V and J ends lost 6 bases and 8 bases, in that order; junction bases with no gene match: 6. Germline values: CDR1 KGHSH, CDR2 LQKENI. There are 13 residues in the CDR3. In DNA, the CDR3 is TGTGCCAGCTCCGCGGACAGGGTGGATGAGCAGTTCTTC. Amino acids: CASSADRVDEQFF.

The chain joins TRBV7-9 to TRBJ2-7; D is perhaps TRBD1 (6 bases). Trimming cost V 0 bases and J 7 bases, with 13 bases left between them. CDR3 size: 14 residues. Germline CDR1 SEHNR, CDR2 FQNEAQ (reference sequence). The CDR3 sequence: CASSLAGAGVEQYF. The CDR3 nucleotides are TGTGCCAGCAGCTTAGCTGGGGCAGGGGTTGAGCAGTACTTC.

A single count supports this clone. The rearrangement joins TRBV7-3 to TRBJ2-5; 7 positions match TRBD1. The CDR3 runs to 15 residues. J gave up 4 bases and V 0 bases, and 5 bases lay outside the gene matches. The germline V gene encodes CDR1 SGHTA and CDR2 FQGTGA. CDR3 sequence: CASSLTGQAPETQYF. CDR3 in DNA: TGTGCCAGCAGCTTAACCGGACAGGCCCCAGAGACCCAGTACTTC.

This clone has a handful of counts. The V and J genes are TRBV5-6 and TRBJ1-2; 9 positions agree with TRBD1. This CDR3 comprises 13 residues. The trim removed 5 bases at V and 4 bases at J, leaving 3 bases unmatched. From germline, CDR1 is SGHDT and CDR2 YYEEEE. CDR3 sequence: CASRPTGGYGYTF. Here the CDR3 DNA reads TGTGCCAGCAGACCGACAGGGGGCTATGGCTACACCTTC.

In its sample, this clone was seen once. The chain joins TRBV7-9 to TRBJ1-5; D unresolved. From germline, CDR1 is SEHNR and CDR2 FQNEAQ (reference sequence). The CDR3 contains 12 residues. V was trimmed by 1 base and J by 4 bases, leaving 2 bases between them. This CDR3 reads CASSLVNQPQHF. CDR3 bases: TGTGCCAGCAGCTTAGTAAATCAGCCCCAGCATTTT.

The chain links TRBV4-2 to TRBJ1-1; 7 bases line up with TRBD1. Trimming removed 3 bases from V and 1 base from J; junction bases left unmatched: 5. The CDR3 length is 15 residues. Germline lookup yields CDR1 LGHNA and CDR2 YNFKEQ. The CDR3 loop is CASSHPDRENTEAFF. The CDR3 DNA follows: TGTGCCAGCAGCCATCCCGACAGGGAGAACACTGAAGCTTTCTTT.